The clone carrying this TCR beta chain was counted at least ten times. Its cognate antigen is unknown. One end of the junction fails to match germline, which may point to a read error. This record comes from a study of regulatory T cells in long-lasting Graves disease. Study as a whole: Persistent Graves' disease required over 5 years of antithyroid drugs and positive TSH receptor antibodies.

Findings of the study overall: Persistent disease preferred TRBV28, TRBJ1-2 and TRBJ2-5. Since the sample size was small, accuracy may have been reduced. Patients whose Graves' disease persisted exhibited lower TCR diversity than those newly diagnosed.

Arm-PCR of CDR3 regions with iRepertoire HTBI primers generated TCR beta libraries. Each CDR3 protein is one row after TCRdb ran MiXCR on the multiplex PCR reads. The sample yields over 450,000 distinct CDR3 sequences, about 22% seen once. The CDR3 totals 15 residues. The germline V gene encodes CDR1 SSHAT and CDR2 FNYEAQ (reference sequence). Specified time point: persistent/refractory GD, antithyroid drugs over 5 years with positive TRAb. PBMC-derived RNA was used for the TCR library. The rearrangement joins TRBV7-7 to TRBJ2-2; D ambiguous. The clonotype originates from a female donor with Graves disease. This specimen consisted of peripheral blood mononuclear cells (PBMCs), obtained when the disease was refractory, from a patient treated with antithyroid drugs. The CDR3 loop reads CASSSGRRDTGELFF. The CDR3 coding sequence is TGTGCTAGCAGCTCCGGACGCCGCGACACCGGGGAGCTGTTTTTT.